This entry lists 27 T cell receptor beta chains sequenced from one sample in a study of molecular identifiers for immune sequencing clone quantification. Using its own MiXCR run on the PCR reads, TCRdb lists one record per CDR3 protein. The data hold tens of thousands of distinct CDR3 sequences, with approximately 19% observed a single time. The sequencing sample was made of naive CD8+ T cells from blood, with Jurkat cell RNA spiked in. This sample's subset: FACS-sorted CD8+CD4-CCR7+CD45RA+ naive T cells. The source of these receptors is a human donor in good health. Some libraries in this study had Jurkat cell RNA spiked in.

This clonotype was picked up many times. This rearrangement joins TRBV30 to TRBJ2-3, with D unclear. The germline V gene encodes CDR1 GTSNPN and CDR2 SVGIG (reference sequence). Between the trimmed V and J ends, which lost 0 bases and 4 bases, there was a span of 8 bases. This CDR3 has 13 residues. The CDR3 DNA follows: TGTGCCTGGAGTGTTTTGTCGGCAGATACGCAGTATTTT. Amino acids: CAWSVLSADTQYF.

In regard to this clonotype: Being one base from a much bigger clone, this may be a read error. This chain uses TRBV6-2 or TRBV6-3 with TRBJ2-2, with D possibly TRBD2 on 6 matching bases. Per the germline V gene, CDR1 is MNHEY and CDR2 is SVGEGT. The CDR3 has 13 amino acids. This CDR3 is CTSGLLNTGELFF. In DNA form, the CDR3 reads TGTACCAGCGGGTTATTGAACACCGGGGAGCTGTTTTTT.

This clonotype was observed many times. This chain connects TRBV6-5 to TRBJ2-3; 7 nucleotides match TRBD1. Germline V lookup: CDR1 MNHEY, CDR2 SVGAGI. The CDR3 is made up of 15 amino acids. V trimming: 1 base; J trimming: 1 base; junction bases outside the gene matches: 2. CDR3 sequence (DNA): TGTGCCAGCAGTTACTTTGGACAGGGCACAGATACGCAGTATTTT. Protein: CASSYFGQGTDTQYF.

In this sample, this clonotype turned up many times. This chain joins TRBV29-1 and TRBJ1-5, with D unresolved. This CDR3 contains 13 residues. V was cut by 5 bases and J by 3 bases, with 11 bases left in between. Germline V gene lookup returns CDR1 SQVTM and CDR2 ANQGSEA. CDR3 amino acids: CSVLPGDNQPQHF. CDR3 in DNA: TGCAGCGTTCTACCGGGAGACAATCAGCCCCAGCATTTT.

Notes on this clonotype: This may come from a read error, since a much larger clone is one base off. V and J are TRBV24-1 and TRBJ2-2; D remains ambiguous. There are 13 residues in the CDR3. Germline V gene lookup returns CDR1 KGHDR and CDR2 SFDVKD. The CDR3 is CATNDFSTGELFF. The DNA for the CDR3 is TGTGCCACCAATGATTTCAGCACCGGGGAGCTGTTTTTT.

Comment on this clonotype: One base away lies a much larger clone, so this may be a sequencing read error. The V call is TRBV7-9, the J call TRBJ2-7; D ambiguous. The CDR3 loop spans 13 amino acids. Per the germline V gene, CDR1 is SEHNR and CDR2 is FQNEAQ (reference sequence). The CDR3: CACSPDAAYEQYF. The CDR3 bases are TGTGCCTGCAGCCCGGACGCAGCCTACGAGCAGTACTTC. The full variable domain, in which reference TRBV7-9 and TRBJ2-7 provide the parts outside the CDR3, is DTGVSQNPRHKITKRGQNVTFRCDPISEHNRLYWYRQTLGQGPEFLTYFQNEAQLEKSRLLSDRFSAERPKGSFSTLEIQRTEQGDSAMYLCACSPDAAYEQYFGPGTRLTVT.

DNA of the CDR3: TGTGCCAGCAGCTTCCGGCCCCAGGGGGGCAATCAGCCCCAGCATTTT. It yields the protein CASSFRPQGGNQPQHF. The chain links TRBV7-2 to TRBJ1-5; TRBD1 matches 7 bases. The CDR3 consists of 16 residues. V lost 3 bases and J lost 2; bases outside the gene matches: 7. The germline CDR1 and CDR2 sequences are SGHTA and FQGNSA. Using reference TRBV7-2 and TRBJ1-5 for the parts outside the CDR3, the full variable domain is GAGVSQSPSNKVTEKGKDVELRCDPISGHTALYWYRQSLGQGLEFLIYFQGNSAPDKSGLPSDRFSAERTGGSVSTLTIQRTQQEDSAVYLCASSFRPQGGNQPQHFGDGTRLSIL.

Comment on this clonotype: One junction end disagrees with the germline gene, perhaps due to a read error. V usage is TRBV19 and J usage is TRBJ2-1; TRBD2 matches 7 bases. Germline CDR1 is LNHDA and CDR2 is SQIVND (reference sequence). The CDR3 runs 15 residues. CDR3 protein: CASSVIRDYYNEQSF. CDR3 DNA sequence: TGTGCCAGTAGTGTGATCCGGGACTACTACAATGAGCAGTCCTTC. The variable domain in full, completed from reference TRBV19 and TRBJ2-1, reads DGGITQSPKYLFRKEGQNVTLSCEQNLNHDAMYWYRQDPGQGLRLIYYSQIVNDFQKGDIAEGYSVSREKKESFPLTVTSAQKNPTAFYLCASSVIRDYYNEQSFGPGTRLTVL.

This chain uses TRBV7-9 with TRBJ2-1, with 12 bases fitting TRBD2. Trimming at V came to 1 base and at J to 5 bases, leaving 6 bases not matched to a gene. This CDR3 is 17 amino acids long. Per germline, CDR1 SEHNR and CDR2 FQNEAQ (reference sequence). The chain's CDR3 is CASSLVLGLAGHNEQFF. The CDR3 nucleotides read TGTGCCAGCAGCTTAGTATTGGGACTAGCGGGCCACAATGAGCAGTTCTTC. Full variable domain (outside the CDR3, taken from reference TRBV7-9 and TRBJ2-1): DTGVSQNPRHKITKRGQNVTFRCDPISEHNRLYWYRQTLGQGPEFLTYFQNEAQLEKSRLLSDRFSAERPKGSFSTLEIQRTEQGDSAMYLCASSLVLGLAGHNEQFFGPGTRLTVL.

This chain uses TRBV27 with TRBJ1-6; D uncertain. The germline V gene encodes CDR1 MNHEY and CDR2 SMNVEV (reference sequence). CDR3 length: 14 amino acids. With 3 bases removed from V and 10 bases from J, the gap between germline ends came to 13 bases. The CDR3 reads CASSLGPSGSPLHF. The CDR3 region has the DNA TGTGCCAGCAGTTTGGGTCCGTCCGGGTCACCCCTCCACTTT.

This clonotype was counted between two and nine times. The V call is TRBV7-6, the J call TRBJ2-5; 13 bases are a match to TRBD2. Germline V gene data show CDR1 as SGHVS and CDR2 as FNYEAQ. The CDR3 sequence is 20 residues long. Trimming removed 5 bases from V and 2 bases from J; junction bases left unmatched: 17. The CDR3 nucleotides read TGTGCCAGCAGCACACAAAGAGGTGGACTAGCGGGAGTAAGACAAGAGACCCAGTACTTC. Its translation is CASSTQRGGLAGVRQETQYF.

This clonotype was picked up many times. This sequence joins TRBV6-6 and TRBJ2-5; D perhaps matches TRBD2 (5 bases). V lost 8 bases to trimming and J lost 7 bases, with 11 bases between them. Germline-derived CDR1 and CDR2 are MNHNY and SVGAGI (reference sequence). The length of the CDR3 is 11 residues. The CDR3 loop reads CASWAEGTQYF. The CDR3 DNA reads TGTGCCAGCTGGGCCGAGGGGACCCAGTACTTC.

In its sample, this clonotype was seen many times. CDR3 nucleotide sequence: TGTGCCAGCAGCCCAAGACAGGGGTCAAACTACGAGCAGTACTTC. It is translated as CASSPRQGSNYEQYF. The V and J genes are TRBV5-6 and TRBJ2-7; 8 bases fit TRBD1. The CDR3 runs 15 residues. Per germline, CDR1 SGHDT and CDR2 YYEEEE. The ends lost 4 bases at V and 3 bases at J; junction bases unmatched: 9.

This clonotype was seen ten or more times. The chain joins TRBV4-3 to TRBJ1-1; tentatively, D is TRBD1 (6 bases). The V and J ends lost 4 bases and 3 bases respectively, with 18 bases between them. Germline V lookup: CDR1 LGHNA, CDR2 YSLEER. The CDR3 loop spans 16 amino acids. Here the CDR3 DNA reads TGCGCCAGCAGCCCCCTTTGGGGGGCTGGGGACACTGAAGCTTTCTTT. It translates to CASSPLWGAGDTEAFF.

At least ten counts were recorded for this clonotype. V and J are TRBV5-1 and TRBJ1-1; D unclear. The CDR3 is 14 residues long. V was shortened by 4 bases and J by 6 bases, with 16 bases between the two germline ends. Germline lookup yields CDR1 SGHRS and CDR2 YFSETQ. The CDR3 region is CASSPRGRGPEAFF. The CDR3 coding sequence is TGCGCCAGCAGCCCAAGAGGACGCGGTCCTGAAGCTTTCTTT.

This chain connects TRBV7-9 to TRBJ2-2, with no clear D. The V gene's germline CDR1 is SEHNR and CDR2 FQNEAQ (reference sequence). This CDR3 is built from 15 residues. Between the trimmed V and J ends, which lost 1 base and 3 bases, there was a span of 9 bases. This CDR3 is CASSLVGSDTGELFF. As DNA, the CDR3 is TGTGCCAGCAGCTTAGTGGGGTCTGACACCGGGGAGCTGTTTTTT.

V usage is TRBV6-5 and J usage is TRBJ2-1; the D gene is possibly TRBD2 (6 bases). Germline assignment: CDR1 MNHEY and CDR2 SVGAGI. CDR3 length: 16 residues. The germline V and J ends were trimmed by 0 bases and 2 bases, with 11 bases remaining between them. The CDR3 DNA reads as TGTGCCAGCAGTTACTCGGCCGGGGGAGCCTACAATGAGCAGTTCTTC. It codes for CASSYSAGGAYNEQFF.

The table lists this clonotype with many counts. V usage is TRBV6-2 or TRBV6-3 and J usage is TRBJ2-3; 7 nucleotides line up with TRBD2. Germline V gene sequence: CDR1 MNHEY, CDR2 SVGEGT. The V segment lost 3 bases and the J segment 2 bases; nucleotides outside the gene matches: 14. This CDR3 region has 18 residues. This CDR3 reads CASSYSLTMGGDTDTQYF. CDR3 DNA sequence: TGTGCCAGCAGTTATTCCCTCACCATGGGGGGGGACACAGATACGCAGTATTTT.

About this clonotype: Possible read error: a much larger clone is one base away. This likely comes from a read error, as the CDR3 has no conserved phenylalanine or tryptophan at its end. The rearrangement uses TRBV18 and TRBJ2-6; D possibly uses TRBD1 or TRBD2 (5 bases each). Germline-derived CDR1 and CDR2 are KGHSH and LQKENI. This CDR3 region has 16 residues. Trimming pared 1 base from V and 2 bases from J, leaving 9 bases between. Here the CDR3 reads CASSPRSGPGANVLTL. Here the CDR3 DNA reads TGTGCCAGCTCACCACGTTCGGGGCCTGGGGCCAACGTCCTGACTCTC.

The sample holds many counts of this clonotype. The chain couples TRBV20-1 to TRBJ2-7; 11 bases are shared with TRBD1. The germline V gene has CDR1 DFQATT and CDR2 SNEGSKA (reference sequence). CDR3 length: 13 amino acids. Unmatched junction bases numbered 4, after V lost 7 bases and J lost 2 bases. For the CDR3, the DNA is TGCAGTGGTCGGACAGGGGGCACCTACGAGCAGTACTTC. Its protein product is CSGRTGGTYEQYF.

The V call is TRBV5-1, the J call TRBJ2-3; D not certain. V was cut by 0 bases and J by 6 bases, with 14 bases left in between. Looked up from germline, CDR1 is SGHRS and CDR2 is YFSETQ. The CDR3 covers 15 residues. This CDR3 is CASSLAGLVGDTQYF. As DNA, the CDR3 is TGCGCCAGCAGCTTGGCTGGCCTAGTTGGGGATACGCAGTATTTT.

This clonotype has a count of ten or more. The V call is TRBV7-9, the J call TRBJ1-1; weak D call: TRBD1 (5 bases). Germline CDR1 and CDR2: SEHNR and FQNEAQ (reference sequence). V lost 5 bases and J 8 bases, leaving 9 bases between the germline ends. The CDR3 contains 11 residues. CDR3 protein: CASSTGPEAFF. The CDR3 region has the DNA TGTGCCAGCAGCACAGGCCCCGAAGCTTTCTTT. Full variable domain (rest looked up from reference TRBV7-9 and TRBJ1-1): DTGVSQNPRHKITKRGQNVTFRCDPISEHNRLYWYRQTLGQGPEFLTYFQNEAQLEKSRLLSDRFSAERPKGSFSTLEIQRTEQGDSAMYLCASSTGPEAFFGQGTRLTVV.

This clonotype is termed medium-sized. The CDR3 bases are TGCGCCAGCAGCCCGGACAGGGGAGGTCCAGATACGCAGTATTTT. Its protein product is CASSPDRGGPDTQYF. The chain is built from TRBV4-3 and TRBJ2-3; 9 bases fit TRBD1. Germline V gene data show CDR1 as LGHNA and CDR2 as YSLEER. The CDR3 consists of 15 residues. V was pared by 4 bases and J by 4 bases, with 6 bases of the junction left unmatched.

Many counts were recorded for this clonotype. V is TRBV11-2 and J is TRBJ2-5; D gene unclear. This CDR3 is 15 amino acids long. With 6 bases removed from V and 1 base from J, the gap between germline ends came to 15 bases. Germline V gene lookup returns CDR1 SGHAT and CDR2 FQNNGV. The CDR3 protein is CASSSTSGTQETQYF. The CDR3 nucleotides read TGTGCCAGCAGTTCTACCTCGGGCACCCAAGAGACCCAGTACTTC.

This clonotype has just one count. A junction boundary mismatches the germline segment, possibly from a read error. V is TRBV12-3 or TRBV12-4 and J is TRBJ2-4; perhaps TRBD2 as D (5 bases). The CDR3 consists of 15 residues. The CDR3 loop reads CASRPVGLAKNIQYF. The CDR3 DNA reads TGTGCCAGCAGACCAGTGGGCCTAGCCAAAAACATCCAGTACTTC.

A word on this clonotype: It may be a read error: a sequence one base away is much more abundant. DNA for the CDR3: TGTGCCAGCAGTCCGGGACTACCGGAGAGGGAGACCCAGTACTTC. It is translated as CASSPGLPERETQYF. The chain couples TRBV3-1 to TRBJ2-5; 7 bases align to TRBD2. With 6 bases clipped from V and 5 bases from J, the junction kept 12 bases outside the gene matches. This CDR3 is built from 15 residues. The germline V gene encodes CDR1 LGHDT and CDR2 YNNKEL (reference sequence).

This clonotype has a handful of counts. With a much larger clone just one base away, this may be a read error. The rearrangement links TRBV6-5 to TRBJ2-3; D is unclear. In germline, CDR1 is MNHEY, CDR2 SVGAGI. The CDR3 consists of 12 residues. The CDR3 reads CASSYGSDTQFF. The DNA of the CDR3 is TGTGCCAGCAGTTACGGTTCAGATACGCAGTTTTTT.